These 12 T cell receptor beta chains share one sample of origin, sequenced in a study of beta chain features in type 1 diabetes. All of the isolated RNA was reverse transcribed, so expressed TCRB transcripts were sequenced. Clones were sequenced by immunoSEQ multiplex PCR, and TCRdb holds only the in-frame ones, with some missing. The table has hundreds of thousands of clones, around a sixth seen once. Sequencing was performed on naive CD4+ T cells from blood. Receptors originate from a man younger than 35 in good health.

The V call is TRBV14, the J call TRBJ2-7; D gene unclear. The V gene's germline CDR1 is SGHDN and CDR2 FVKESK. Between the trimmed V and J ends, which lost 3 bases and 4 bases, there was a span of 4 bases. The CDR3 runs 11 residues. CDR3 residues: CASSQFYEQYF. Here the CDR3 DNA reads TGTGCCAGCAGCCAGTTTTACGAGCAGTACTTC. Full variable domain (rest looked up from reference TRBV14 and TRBJ2-7): EAGVTQFPSHSVIEKGQTVTLRCDPISGHDNLYWYRRVMGKEIKFLLHFVKESKQDESGMPNNRFLAERTGGTYSTLKVQPAELEDSGVYFCASSQFYEQYFGPGTRLTVT.

The chain links TRBV6-5 to TRBJ2-7; 10 bases agree with TRBD2. The CDR3 length is 15 residues. Per germline, CDR1 MNHEY and CDR2 SVGAGI. V lost 6 bases, J lost 0 bases, and 5 bases stayed unmatched. CDR3 coding DNA: TGTGCCAGCAGACCAGCTAGCGGGGGCTCCTACGAGCAGTACTTC. Translation: CASRPASGGSYEQYF.

The sample holds a few counts of this clone. The chain joins TRBV5-6 to TRBJ1-2; D is possibly TRBD1 (5 bases). Trimming shortened V by 3 bases and J by 4 bases, and 16 bases separated the two germline ends. Germline V gives CDR1 SGHDT, CDR2 YYEEEE. CDR3 length equals 15 residues. CDR3 bases: TGTGCCAGCAGCTGGGGCGGGGAGAAAGGCTATGGCTACACCTTC. It specifies CASSWGGEKGYGYTF.

This clone was seen more than once but under ten times. The rearrangement uses TRBV7-2 and TRBJ2-6, with 8 bases fitting TRBD1. Germline V gene sequence: CDR1 SGHTA, CDR2 FQGNSA. The CDR3 runs 17 residues. Losses at the gene ends were 5 bases for V and 2 bases for J; bases not matched to a gene: 8. The CDR3 is CASSPSGTGAGANVLTF. CDR3 coding DNA: TGTGCCAGCAGCCCCTCCGGGACAGGTGCTGGGGCCAACGTCCTGACTTTC.

This clone has only a few counts. The J gene is TRBJ1-1, the V gene TRBV19; the D gene is possibly TRBD1 (5 bases). Trimming pared 10 bases from V and 4 bases from J, leaving 22 bases between. Germline lookup yields CDR1 LNHDA and CDR2 SQIVND (reference sequence). This CDR3 spans 15 amino acids. This chain's CDR3 is CATGRRQRRGTEAFF. The CDR3 DNA reads as TGTGCCACCGGCCGGAGGCAGCGAAGGGGCACTGAAGCTTTCTTT.

Only a few counts were recorded for this clone. This chain connects TRBV5-1 to TRBJ2-3; D unresolved. This CDR3 region has 12 residues. CDR1 and CDR2 from the germline V gene are SGHRS and YFSETQ. V lost 4 bases and J 6 bases, leaving 9 bases between the germline ends. This CDR3 reads CASSIKRDTQYF. Written as DNA, the CDR3 is TGCGCCAGCAGCATTAAGCGTGATACGCAGTATTTT.

In this sample, this clone turned up a few times. V is TRBV5-5 and J is TRBJ1-4, with 12 bases fitting TRBD1. Trimming cost V 3 bases and J 8 bases; bases outside gene matches: 2. The CDR3 is made up of 14 amino acids. Germline V lookup: CDR1 SGHKS, CDR2 YYEKEE (reference sequence). CDR3 DNA: TGTGCCAGCAGCTGGGACAGGGGGCGAGAAAAACTGTTTTTT. Translating it yields CASSWDRGREKLFF.

This clone was seen a handful of times. This chain uses TRBV7-9 with TRBJ2-1; D is unclear. Germline V gene lookup returns CDR1 SEHNR and CDR2 FQNEAQ (reference sequence). The CDR3 is made up of 12 amino acids. V was pared by 5 bases and J by 4 bases, with 6 bases between. The CDR3: CASSVNYNEQFF. The CDR3, as DNA: TGTGCCAGCAGCGTCAATTACAATGAGCAGTTCTTC.

The CDR3 loop is CASSQDITTEQFF. CDR3 nucleotides: TGCGCCAGCAGCCAAGATATTACCACTGAGCAGTTCTTC. V and J are TRBV4-3 and TRBJ2-1; D uncertain. Trimming took off 0 bases at V and 9 bases at J, with 9 bases between the two ends. The CDR3 extends over 13 amino acids. The germline V gene has CDR1 LGHNA and CDR2 YSLEER.

This clone has more than one count but fewer than ten. The chain combines TRBV28 with TRBJ2-5, with 10 bases that match TRBD1. Germline V gives CDR1 MDHEN, CDR2 SYDVKM. J lost 5 bases, V lost 5 bases, and 14 bases had no gene match. This CDR3 region has 17 residues. CDR3 amino acids: CASSPRSGTGVDETQYF. CDR3 coding DNA: TGTGCCAGCAGTCCCAGGTCGGGGACAGGGGTGGACGAGACCCAGTACTTC.

The sample holds a few counts of this clone. The chain is built from TRBV2 and TRBJ2-7; D gene unclear. Trimming took 5 bases from V and 3 from J, leaving 5 bases between them. CDR3 length: 11 residues. CDR1 and CDR2 (germline): SNHLY, FYNNEI. The CDR3 region is CASSRYYEQYF. The CDR3, as DNA: TGTGCCAGCAGTAGGTACTACGAGCAGTACTTC.

The rearrangement joins TRBV2 to TRBJ1-5; tentative D call: TRBD1 (6 bases). The germline gives CDR1 SNHLY, CDR2 FYNNEI. V dropped 6 bases and J dropped 3 bases, with 12 bases sitting between them. The CDR3 consists of 14 residues. DNA of the CDR3: TGTGCCAGCAGATCCGCAGGGGCCAATCAGCCCCAGCATTTT. This codes for CASRSAGANQPQHF.